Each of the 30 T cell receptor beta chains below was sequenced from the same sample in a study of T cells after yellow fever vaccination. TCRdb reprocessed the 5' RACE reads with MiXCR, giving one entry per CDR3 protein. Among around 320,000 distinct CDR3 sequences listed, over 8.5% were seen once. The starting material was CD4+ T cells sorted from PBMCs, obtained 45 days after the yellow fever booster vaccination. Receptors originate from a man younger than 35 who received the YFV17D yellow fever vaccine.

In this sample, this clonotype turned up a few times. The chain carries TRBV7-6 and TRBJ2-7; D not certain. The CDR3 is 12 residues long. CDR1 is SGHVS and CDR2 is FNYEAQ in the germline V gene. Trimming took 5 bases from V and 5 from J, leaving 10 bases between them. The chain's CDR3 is CASSAPLDEQYF. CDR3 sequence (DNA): TGTGCCAGCAGCGCCCCACTGGACGAGCAGTACTTC.

The CDR3 bases are TGCGCCAGCAGCTTGGGTGCAGGCGGGGGGGCCACAGATACGCAGTATTTT. Translation: CASSLGAGGGATDTQYF. The V gene is TRBV5-1, the J gene TRBJ2-3; TRBD2 matches 9 bases. The CDR3 loop spans 17 amino acids. Per the germline V gene, CDR1 is SGHRS and CDR2 is YFSETQ. V shed 0 bases, J shed 2 bases, and the junction held 7 bases outside the gene matches.

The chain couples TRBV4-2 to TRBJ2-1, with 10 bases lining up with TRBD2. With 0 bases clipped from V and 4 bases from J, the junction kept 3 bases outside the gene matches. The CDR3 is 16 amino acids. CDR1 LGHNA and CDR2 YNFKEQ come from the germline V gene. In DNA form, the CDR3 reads TGTGCCAGCAGCCAAGATCCAGCGGGGGGGTACAATGAGCAGTTCTTC. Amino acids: CASSQDPAGGYNEQFF.

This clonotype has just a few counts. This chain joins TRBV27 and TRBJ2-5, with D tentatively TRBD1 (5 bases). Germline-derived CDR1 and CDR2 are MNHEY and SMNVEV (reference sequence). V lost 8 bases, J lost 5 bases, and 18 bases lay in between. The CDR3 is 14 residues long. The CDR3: CASSRARVDETQYF. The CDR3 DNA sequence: TGTGCCAGCTCGAGAGCCAGGGTGGATGAGACCCAGTACTTC.

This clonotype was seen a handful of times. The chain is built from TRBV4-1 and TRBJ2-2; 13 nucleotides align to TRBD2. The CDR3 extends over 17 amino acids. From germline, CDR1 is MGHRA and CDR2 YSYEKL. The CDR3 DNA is TGCGCGGGCAGCCCGGGACTAGCGGGGAAGAACACCGGGGAGCTGTTTTTT. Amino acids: CAGSPGLAGKNTGELFF.

CDR3 DNA: TGTGCCAGCTCACCACGGGCCCCGCAGGGGGAGACCCAGTACTTC. Translating gives CASSPRAPQGETQYF. V usage is TRBV18 and J usage is TRBJ2-5, with D possibly TRBD1 on 6 matching bases. This CDR3 comprises 15 residues. Deletions cut 1 base from V and 5 bases from J, with 14 bases between. In germline, CDR1 is KGHSH, CDR2 LQKENI.

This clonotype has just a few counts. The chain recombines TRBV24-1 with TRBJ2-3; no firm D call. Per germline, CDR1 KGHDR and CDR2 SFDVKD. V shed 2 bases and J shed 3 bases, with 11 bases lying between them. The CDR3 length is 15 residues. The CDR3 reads CATSDSTMMTDTQYF. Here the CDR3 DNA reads TGTGCCACCAGTGATTCCACGATGATGACAGATACGCAGTATTTT.

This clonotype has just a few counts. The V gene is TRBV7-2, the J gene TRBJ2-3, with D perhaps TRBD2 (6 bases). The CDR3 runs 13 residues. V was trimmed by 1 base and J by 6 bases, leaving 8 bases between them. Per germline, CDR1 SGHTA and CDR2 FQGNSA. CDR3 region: CASSLVREDTQYF. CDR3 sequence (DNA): TGTGCCAGCAGCTTAGTTCGGGAGGATACGCAGTATTTT.

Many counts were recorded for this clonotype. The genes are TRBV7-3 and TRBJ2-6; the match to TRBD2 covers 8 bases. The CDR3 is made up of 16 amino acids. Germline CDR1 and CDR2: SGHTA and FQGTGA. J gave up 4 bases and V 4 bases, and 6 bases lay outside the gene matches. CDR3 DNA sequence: TGTGCCAGCAGCTCCTCGGGGGGGCTCGGGGCCAACGTCCTGACTTTC. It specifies CASSSSGGLGANVLTF.

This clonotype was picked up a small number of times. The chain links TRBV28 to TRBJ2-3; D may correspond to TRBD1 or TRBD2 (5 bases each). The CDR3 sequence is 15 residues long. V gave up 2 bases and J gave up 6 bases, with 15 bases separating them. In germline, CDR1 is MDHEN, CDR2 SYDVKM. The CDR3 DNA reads TGTGCCAGCAGTTTAGGGTCAGCAGGGACGGATACGCAGTATTTT. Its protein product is CASSLGSAGTDTQYF.

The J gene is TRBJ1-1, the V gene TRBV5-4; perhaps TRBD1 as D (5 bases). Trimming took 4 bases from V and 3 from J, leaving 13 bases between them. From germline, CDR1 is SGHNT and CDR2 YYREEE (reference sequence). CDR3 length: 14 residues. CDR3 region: CASSIKRGDTEAFF. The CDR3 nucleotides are TGTGCCAGCAGCATAAAACGGGGGGACACTGAAGCTTTCTTT.

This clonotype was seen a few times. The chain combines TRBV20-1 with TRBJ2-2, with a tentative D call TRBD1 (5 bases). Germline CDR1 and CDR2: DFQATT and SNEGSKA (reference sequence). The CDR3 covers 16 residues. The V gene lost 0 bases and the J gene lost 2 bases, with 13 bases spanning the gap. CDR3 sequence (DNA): TGCAGTGCTAGAGACCCGCGTGACAGAAACACCGGGGAGCTGTTTTTT. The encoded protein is CSARDPRDRNTGELFF.

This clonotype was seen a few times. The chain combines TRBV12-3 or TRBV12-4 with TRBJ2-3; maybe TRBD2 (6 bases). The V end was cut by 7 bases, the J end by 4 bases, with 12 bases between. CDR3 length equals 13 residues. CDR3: CASTPTGADTQYF. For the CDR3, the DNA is TGTGCCAGCACTCCCACGGGGGCAGATACGCAGTATTTT.

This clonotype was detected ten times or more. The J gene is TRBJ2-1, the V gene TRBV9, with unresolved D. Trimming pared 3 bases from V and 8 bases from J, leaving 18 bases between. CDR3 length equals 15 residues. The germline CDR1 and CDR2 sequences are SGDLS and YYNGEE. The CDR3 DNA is TGTGCCAGCAGCGCACGGAGCAGTCGGTATTATGAGCAGTTCTTC. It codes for CASSARSSRYYEQFF.

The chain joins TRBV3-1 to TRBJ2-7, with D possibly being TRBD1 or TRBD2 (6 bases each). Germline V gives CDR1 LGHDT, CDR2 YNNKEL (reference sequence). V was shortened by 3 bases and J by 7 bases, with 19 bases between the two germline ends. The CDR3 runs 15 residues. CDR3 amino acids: CASSQNGGTFPEQYV. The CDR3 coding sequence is TGTGCCAGCAGCCAGAACGGGGGCACCTTTCCAGAGCAGTACGTC.

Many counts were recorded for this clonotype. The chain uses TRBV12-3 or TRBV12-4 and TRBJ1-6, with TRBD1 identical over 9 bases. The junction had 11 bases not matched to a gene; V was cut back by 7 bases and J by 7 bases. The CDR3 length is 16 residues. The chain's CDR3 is CASTGQNGQGNSPLHF. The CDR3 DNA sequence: TGTGCCAGCACCGGACAAAACGGACAGGGGAATTCACCCCTCCACTTT.

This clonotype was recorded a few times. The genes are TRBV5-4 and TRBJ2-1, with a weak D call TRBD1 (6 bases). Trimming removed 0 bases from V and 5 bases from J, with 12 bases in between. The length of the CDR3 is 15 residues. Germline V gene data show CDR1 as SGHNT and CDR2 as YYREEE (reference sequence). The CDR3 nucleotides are TGTGCCAGCAGCTTGGGAGGGGGTTACAACAATGAGCAGTTCTTC. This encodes CASSLGGGYNNEQFF.

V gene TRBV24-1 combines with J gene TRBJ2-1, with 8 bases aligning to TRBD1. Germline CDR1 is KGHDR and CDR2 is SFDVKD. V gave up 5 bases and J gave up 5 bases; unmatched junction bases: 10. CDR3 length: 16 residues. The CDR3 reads CATSGIRQGRDNEQFF. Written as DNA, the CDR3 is TGTGCCACCAGTGGGATTAGACAGGGGCGAGACAATGAGCAGTTCTTC.

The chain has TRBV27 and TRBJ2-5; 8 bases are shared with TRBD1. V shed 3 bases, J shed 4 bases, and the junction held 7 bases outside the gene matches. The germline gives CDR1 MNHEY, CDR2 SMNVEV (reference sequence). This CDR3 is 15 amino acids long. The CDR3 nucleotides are TGTGCCAGCAGTTTGAACAGGGGGTGGGGAGAGACCCAGTACTTC. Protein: CASSLNRGWGETQYF.

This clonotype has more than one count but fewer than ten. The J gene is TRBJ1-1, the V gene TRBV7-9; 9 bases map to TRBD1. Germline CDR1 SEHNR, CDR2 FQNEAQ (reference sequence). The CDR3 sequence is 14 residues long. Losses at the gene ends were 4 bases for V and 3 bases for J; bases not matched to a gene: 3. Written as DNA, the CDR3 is TGTGCCAGCAGCTCAGACAGGGGGGACACTGAAGCTTTCTTT. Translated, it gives CASSSDRGDTEAFF.

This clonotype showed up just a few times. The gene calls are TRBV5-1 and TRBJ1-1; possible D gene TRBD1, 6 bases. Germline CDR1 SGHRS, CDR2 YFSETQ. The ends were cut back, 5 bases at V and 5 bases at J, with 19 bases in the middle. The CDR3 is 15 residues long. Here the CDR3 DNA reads TGCGCCAGCAGTAGGGACACCTCCGGTAGGACTGAAGCTTTCTTT. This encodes CASSRDTSGRTEAFF.

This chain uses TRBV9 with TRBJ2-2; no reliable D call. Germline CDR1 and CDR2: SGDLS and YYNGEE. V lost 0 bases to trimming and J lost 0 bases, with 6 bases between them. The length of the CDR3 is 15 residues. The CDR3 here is CASSVASSNTGELFF. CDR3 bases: TGTGCCAGCAGCGTAGCCAGTTCGAACACCGGGGAGCTGTTTTTT.

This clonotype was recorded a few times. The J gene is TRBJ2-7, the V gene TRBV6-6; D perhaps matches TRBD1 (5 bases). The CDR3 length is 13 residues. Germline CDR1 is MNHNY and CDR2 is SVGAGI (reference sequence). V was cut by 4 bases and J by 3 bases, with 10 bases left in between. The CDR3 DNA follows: TGTGCCAGCAGTTCCAGGGATAACTACGAGCAGTACTTC. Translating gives CASSSRDNYEQYF.

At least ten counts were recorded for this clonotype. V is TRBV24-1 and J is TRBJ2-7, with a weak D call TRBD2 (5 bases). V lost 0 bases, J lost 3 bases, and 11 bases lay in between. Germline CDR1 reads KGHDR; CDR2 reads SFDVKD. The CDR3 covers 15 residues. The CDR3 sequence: CATSDLKDSNYEQYF. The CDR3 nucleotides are TGTGCCACCAGTGATTTGAAGGACTCTAACTACGAGCAGTACTTC.

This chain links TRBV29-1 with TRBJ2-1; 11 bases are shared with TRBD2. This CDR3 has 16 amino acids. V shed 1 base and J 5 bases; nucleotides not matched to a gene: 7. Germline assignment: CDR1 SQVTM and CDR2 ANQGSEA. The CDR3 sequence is CSVEVRASGGNNEQFF. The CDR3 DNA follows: TGCAGCGTTGAAGTGAGGGCTAGCGGGGGGAACAATGAGCAGTTCTTC.

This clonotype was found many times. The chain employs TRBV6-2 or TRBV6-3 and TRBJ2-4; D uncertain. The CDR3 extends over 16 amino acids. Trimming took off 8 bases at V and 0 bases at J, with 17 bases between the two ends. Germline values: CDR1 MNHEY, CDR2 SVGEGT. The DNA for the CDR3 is TGTGCCAGCTCTACATTCGGACCCCTAGCCAAAAACATTCAGTACTTC. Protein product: CASSTFGPLAKNIQYF.

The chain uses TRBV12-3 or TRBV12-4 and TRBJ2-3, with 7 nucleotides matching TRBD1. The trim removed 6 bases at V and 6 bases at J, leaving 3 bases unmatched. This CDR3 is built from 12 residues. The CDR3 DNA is TGTGCCAGCAGATCGACAGGGGATACGCAGTATTTT. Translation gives CASRSTGDTQYF.

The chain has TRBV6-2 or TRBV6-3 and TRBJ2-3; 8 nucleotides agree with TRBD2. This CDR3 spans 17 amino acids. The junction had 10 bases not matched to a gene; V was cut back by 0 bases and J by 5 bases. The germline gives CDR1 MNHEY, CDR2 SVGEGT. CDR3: CASSYSEIAGYVDTQYF. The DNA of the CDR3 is TGTGCCAGCAGTTACTCCGAAATAGCGGGGTATGTAGATACGCAGTATTTT.

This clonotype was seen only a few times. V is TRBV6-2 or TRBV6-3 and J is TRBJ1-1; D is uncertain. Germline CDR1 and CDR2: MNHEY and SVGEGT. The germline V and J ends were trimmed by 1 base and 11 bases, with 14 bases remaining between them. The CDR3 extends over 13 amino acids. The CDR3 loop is CASSYWTASRAFF. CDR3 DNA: TGTGCCAGCAGTTACTGGACCGCGTCTCGGGCTTTCTTT.

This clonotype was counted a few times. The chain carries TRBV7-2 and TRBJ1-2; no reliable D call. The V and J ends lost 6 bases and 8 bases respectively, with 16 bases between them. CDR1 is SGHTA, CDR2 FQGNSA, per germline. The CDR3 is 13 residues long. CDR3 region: CASRDGYLLGYTF. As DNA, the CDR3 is TGTGCCAGCAGGGACGGGTATCTCCTCGGCTACACCTTC.